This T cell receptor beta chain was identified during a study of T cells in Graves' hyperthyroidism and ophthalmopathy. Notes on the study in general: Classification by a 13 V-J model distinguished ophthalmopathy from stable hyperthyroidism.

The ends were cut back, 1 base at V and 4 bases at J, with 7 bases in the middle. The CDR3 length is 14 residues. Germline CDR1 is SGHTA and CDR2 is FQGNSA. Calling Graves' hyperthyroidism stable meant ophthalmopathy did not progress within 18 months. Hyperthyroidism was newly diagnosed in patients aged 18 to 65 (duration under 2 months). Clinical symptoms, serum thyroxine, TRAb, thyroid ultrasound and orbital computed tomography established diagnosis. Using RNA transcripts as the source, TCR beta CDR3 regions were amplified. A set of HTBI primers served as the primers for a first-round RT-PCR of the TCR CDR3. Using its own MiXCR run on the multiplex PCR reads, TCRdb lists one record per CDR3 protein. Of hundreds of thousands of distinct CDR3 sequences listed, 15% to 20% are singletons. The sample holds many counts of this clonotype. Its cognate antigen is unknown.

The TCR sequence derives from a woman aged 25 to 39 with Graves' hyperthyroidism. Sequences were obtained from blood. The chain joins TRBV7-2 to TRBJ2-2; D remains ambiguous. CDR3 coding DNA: TGTGCCAGCAGCTTAGGGACCGGCACCGGGGAGCTGTTTTTT. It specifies CASSLGTGTGELFF.